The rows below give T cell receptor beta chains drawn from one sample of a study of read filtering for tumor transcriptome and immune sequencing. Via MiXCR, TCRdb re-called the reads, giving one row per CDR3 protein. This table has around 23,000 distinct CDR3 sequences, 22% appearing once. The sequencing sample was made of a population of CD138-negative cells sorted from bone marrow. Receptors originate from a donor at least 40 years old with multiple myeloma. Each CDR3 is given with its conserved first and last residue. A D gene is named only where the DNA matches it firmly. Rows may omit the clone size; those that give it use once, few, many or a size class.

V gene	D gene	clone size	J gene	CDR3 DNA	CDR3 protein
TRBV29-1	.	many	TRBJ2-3	TGCAGCGTTTCTTCTCCCTCCACAGATACGCAGTATTTT	CSVSSPSTDTQYF
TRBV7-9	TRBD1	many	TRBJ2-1	TGTGCCAGCAGACCCGGACAGGCCCCTGGGGATGAGCAGTTCTTC	CASRPGQAPGDEQFF
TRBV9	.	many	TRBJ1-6	TGTGCCAGCAGCGTAAGGTTGGATCTCAGTTCACCCCTCCACTTT	CASSVRLDLSSPLHF
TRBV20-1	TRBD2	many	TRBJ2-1	TGCAGTGCATTTCGCCCCGGGGGGGCCATTGTTAATGAGCAGTTCTTC	CSAFRPGGAIVNEQFF
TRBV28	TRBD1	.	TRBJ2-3	TGTGCCAGCAAGGACAGGGGGCTAGGCACAGATACGCAGTATTTT	CASKDRGLGTDTQYF
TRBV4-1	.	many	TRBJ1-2	TGCGCCAGCAGCCAAGACGCCGGGGTTGGGTCTGGCTACACCTTC	CASSQDAGVGSGYTF
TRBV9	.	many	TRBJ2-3	TGTGCCAGCAGCCCGGGGACACCGGGTACGCAGTATTTT	CASSPGTPGTQYF
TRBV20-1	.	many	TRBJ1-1	TGCAGTGCTAGAAAGGGAGGAGTGGACACTGAAGCTTTCTTT	CSARKGGVDTEAFF
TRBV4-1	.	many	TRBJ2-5	TGCGCCAGCAGCCAAGAGGTCGGGGGGCTCCAAGAGACCCAGTACTTC	CASSQEVGGLQETQYF
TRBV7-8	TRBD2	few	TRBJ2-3	TGTGCCAGCAGCCAGAGGAGACTAGCGGGGGCCGATACGCAGTATTTT	CASSQRRLAGADTQYF
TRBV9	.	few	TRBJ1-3	TGTGCCAGCAGCCCCGGCCTGGGAGGTGGAAACACCATATATTTT	CASSPGLGGGNTIYF
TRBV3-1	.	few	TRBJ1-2	TGTGCCAGCAGCCACATACAGGTGAACTATGGCTACACCTTC	CASSHIQVNYGYTF
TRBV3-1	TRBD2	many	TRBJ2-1	TGTGCCAGCAGCGAGGGACTAGCGGGTTACAATGAGCAGTTCTTC	CASSEGLAGYNEQFF
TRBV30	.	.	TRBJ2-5	TGTGCCCGCTCTTCCTATTGGAGCTACAAGCAAGGGACCCAGTACTTC	CARSSYWSYKQGTQYF
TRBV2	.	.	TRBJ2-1	TGTGCCAGCAGCGAAGGCAGAGTCTCCTACCATGAGCAGCTCTTC	CASSEGRVSYHEQLF
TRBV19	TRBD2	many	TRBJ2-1	TGTGCCAGTAGTATACGTCCTAGCGGGGGGTACAATGAGCAGTTCTTC	CASSIRPSGGYNEQFF
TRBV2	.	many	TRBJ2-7	TGTGCCAGCAGTGCATTGGTCGCATCCTCCTACGAGCAGTACTTC	CASSALVASSYEQYF
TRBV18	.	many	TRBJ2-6	TGTGCCAGCTCACTTTCTCAGGGTCGATGGGCCAACGTCCTGACTTTC	CASSLSQGRWANVLTF
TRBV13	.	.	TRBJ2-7	TGTGCCAGCAGCTTAGGCATCGGGGCCGCCGAGCAGTACTTC	CASSLGIGAAEQYF
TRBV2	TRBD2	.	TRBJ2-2	TGTGCCAGCACCGCCTTTGGGAGGGGCCGGGGGGAGCTGTTTTTT	CASTAFGRGRGELFF
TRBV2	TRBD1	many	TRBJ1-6	TGTGCCAGCAGTGAAGCGCCGGGACAGGGGAGTTCACCCCTCCACTTT	CASSEAPGQGSSPLHF
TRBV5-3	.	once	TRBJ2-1	TGTGCCAGAAGCTTGGGAAACTCCTACAATGAGCAGTTCTTC	CARSLGNSYNEQFF
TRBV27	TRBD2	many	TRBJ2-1	TGTGCCAGCAGTTCAGTTTTTAGCGGGGGGGCGGGCAATGAGCAGTTCTTC	CASSSVFSGGAGNEQFF
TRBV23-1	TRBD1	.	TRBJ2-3	TGCGTCAGCAGTCTGGGACAGGGGGGCACAGATACGCAGTACTTT	CVSSLGQGGTDTQYF
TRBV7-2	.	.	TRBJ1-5	TGTGCCAGCAGCTTAGGGCAGACCTATCAGCCCCAGCATTTT	CASSLGQTYQPQHF
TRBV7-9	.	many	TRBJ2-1	TGTGCCAGCAGCCCGGGACACAACAATGAGCAGTTCTTC	CASSPGHNNEQFF
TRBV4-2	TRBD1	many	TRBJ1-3	TGTGCCAGCAGCCAAGAGCTACAGGGGGATTATGGAAACACCATATATTTT	CASSQELQGDYGNTIYF
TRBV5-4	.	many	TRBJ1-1	TGTGCCAGCAGCACCGCAGGGGTCCCTGAAGCTTTCTTT	CASSTAGVPEAFF
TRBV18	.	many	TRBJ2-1	TGTGCCATACTGACGGAGTACAATGAGCAGTTCTTC	CAILTEYNEQFF
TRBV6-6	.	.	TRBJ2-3	TGTGCCAGCAGTTACAGGCGGGCAAGCACAGATACGCAGTATTTT	CASSYRRASTDTQYF
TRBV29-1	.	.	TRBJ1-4	TGCAGCTACTCCTACGGGGAAAAACTGTTTTTT	CSYSYGEKLFF
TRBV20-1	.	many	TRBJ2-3	TGCAGTGCTAGAGTCGGCCAGTCCGGTTTCACAGATACGCAGTATTTT	CSARVGQSGFTDTQYF
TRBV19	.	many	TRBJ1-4	TGTGCCAGTAGTGCAACCTCGGGTGAAAAACTGTTTTTT	CASSATSGEKLFF
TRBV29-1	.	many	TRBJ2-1	TGCAGCGTTGACCTACAGGGCTACAATGAGCAGTTCTTC	CSVDLQGYNEQFF
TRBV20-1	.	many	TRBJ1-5	TGCAGTGCTGGGATCTCAGGGTCGGGCAATCAGCCCCAGCATTTT	CSAGISGSGNQPQHF
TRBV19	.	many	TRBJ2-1	TGTGCCAGTGCCCCTGCGGGGAACTACAATGAGCAGTTCTTC	CASAPAGNYNEQFF
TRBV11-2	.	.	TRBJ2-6	TGTGCCAGCAGCCCGAACAGGGCTGGGGCCAACGTCCTGACTTTC	CASSPNRAGANVLTF
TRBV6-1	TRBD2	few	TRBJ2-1	TGTGCCAGCAGTGAAGAGACTAGCGGGGCCTACAATGAGCAGTTCTTC	CASSEETSGAYNEQFF
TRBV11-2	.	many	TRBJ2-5	TGTGCCAGCAGCCCGGACAGCTCCCCGGGGGAGACCCAGTACTTC	CASSPDSSPGETQYF
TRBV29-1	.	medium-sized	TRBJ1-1	TGCAGCGGGGGCCGGTGGGACGCCGATGTCACTGAAGCTTTCTTT	CSGGRWDADVTEAFF
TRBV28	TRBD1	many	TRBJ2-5	TGTGCCAGCAGTTTATCCAGTGGACAGGGCAAGACCCAGTACTTC	CASSLSSGQGKTQYF
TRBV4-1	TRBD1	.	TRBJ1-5	TGCGCCAGCAGCCAAATATTAGACAGGGGGCTTTTACAGCCCCAGCATTTT	CASSQILDRGLLQPQHF
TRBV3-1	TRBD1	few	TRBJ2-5	TGTGCCAGCAGCCGGACAGGGGCCGCCGGGGAGACCCAGTACTTC	CASSRTGAAGETQYF
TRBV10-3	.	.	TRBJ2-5	TGTGCCATCAGACAGGACACCCAAGAGACCCAGTACTTC	CAIRQDTQETQYF
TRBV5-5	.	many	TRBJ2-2	TGTGCCAGCAGCTTGGAAAGGGTCACCGGGGAGCTGTTTTTT	CASSLERVTGELFF
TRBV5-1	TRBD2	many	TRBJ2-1	TGCGCCAGCAGCTTGGCGAGCGGGGGAGCTTACAATGAGCAGTTCTTC	CASSLASGGAYNEQFF
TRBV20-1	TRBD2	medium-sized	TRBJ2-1	TGCAGTGCTAGAGTCGCCCGGGGGGTTGACAATGAGCAGTTCTTC	CSARVARGVDNEQFF
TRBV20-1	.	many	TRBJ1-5	TGCAGTGCTAGGCAGGGTTATCAGCCCCAGCATTTT	CSARQGYQPQHF
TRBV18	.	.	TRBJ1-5	TGTGCCAGCTCCAAGGACACCGATCAGCCCCAGCATTTT	CASSKDTDQPQHF
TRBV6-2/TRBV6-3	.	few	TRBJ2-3	TGTGCCAGCACCCATGGGACCTCAGATACGCAGTATTTT	CASTHGTSDTQYF
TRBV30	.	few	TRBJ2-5	TGTGCCTGGAGTCACAACGGCAGGATCGGGGAGACCCAGTACTTC	CAWSHNGRIGETQYF
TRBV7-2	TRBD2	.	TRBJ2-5	TGTGCCAGCCGGTACGGGAGCCGGGGGGGCCGAGAGACCCAGTACTTC	CASRYGSRGGRETQYF
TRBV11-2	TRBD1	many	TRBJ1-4	TGTGCCAGCAGCTTATCGCCAGGGGGTGTTGAAAAACTGTTTTTT	CASSLSPGGVEKLFF
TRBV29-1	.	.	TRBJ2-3	TGCAGCGTTGACGGGGCTAATGGTGTGGATACGCAGTATTTT	CSVDGANGVDTQYF
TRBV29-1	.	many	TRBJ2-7	TGCAGCGCTGCTCGAGGGGACGAGCAGTACTTC	CSAARGDEQYF